This record covers a single T cell receptor (beta chain). Its antigen is not known. The data belong to a study of naive and memory T cell subsets. Study-wide results and caveats: Naive repertoires, especially CD8, held a few larger clonotypes, possibly memory cells re-expressing CD45RA.

Germline V lookup: CDR1 SGHRS, CDR2 YFSETQ. V was clipped by 4 bases and J by 2 bases, with 12 bases between them. The CDR3 is 14 residues long. The beta constant-region primer was an equimolar mix of two oligonucleotides covering TRBC1 and TRBC2. Ligated cDNA was amplified by four rounds of PCR with nested alpha and beta constant-region primers and SP2. A single record per CDR3 protein comes from TCRdb applying MiXCR to the UMI-ligation and nested PCR reads. This sample has 120,000 to 150,000 distinct CDR3 sequences, with approximately 18% found just once. Four subsets defined by CD45RA and CD27 were sorted after CD3, CD4, CD8 and live/dead staining.

This receptor was taken from a human donor in good health. The rearrangement uses TRBV5-1 and TRBJ2-5; a weak D match, TRBD2 (6 bases). Sample: naive CD8+ T cells from blood. CDR3 protein: CASSLLAPQETQYF. The DNA for the CDR3 is TGCGCCAGCAGCCTTCTAGCGCCTCAAGAGACCCAGTACTTC.